This entry lists 10 T cell receptor beta chains sequenced from one sample in a study of OX40 agonist ivuxolimab in advanced cancers. Using immunoSEQ multiplex PCR, the repertoire was profiled, and TCRdb retains in-frame clones only, with some absent. The sample yields approximately 58,000 clones, around 84% seen once. The sample here was CD4+ or CD8+ T cells sorted from blood, taken in a trial of the OX40 agonist ivuxolimab. The receptors shown here come from an adult with an advanced solid tumor such as melanoma, head and neck, liver or kidney cancer.

The chain is built from TRBV5-1 and TRBJ2-7; D unresolved. Trimming stripped 0 bases from V and 4 bases from J, with 8 bases between. Germline V gene sequence: CDR1 SGHRS, CDR2 YFSETQ. CDR3 length: 13 amino acids. DNA of the CDR3: TGCGCCAGCAGCTTGGACCGCGGATACGAGCAGTACTTC. Its translation is CASSLDRGYEQYF.

The gene calls are TRBV2 and TRBJ2-2; the match to TRBD2 covers 7 bases. This CDR3 is 16 amino acids long. Germline CDR1 SNHLY, CDR2 FYNNEI. Losses at the gene ends were 4 bases for V and 0 bases for J; bases not matched to a gene: 5. The CDR3 sequence is CASSVGGSPNTGELFF. The DNA of the CDR3 is TGTGCCAGCAGTGTAGGCGGGAGCCCGAACACCGGGGAGCTGTTTTTT.

The V gene is TRBV18, the J gene TRBJ2-2; D ambiguous. CDR1 is KGHSH, CDR2 LQKENI, per germline. V was clipped by 4 bases and J by 7 bases, with 10 bases between them. The CDR3 runs to 13 residues. The CDR3 DNA follows: TGTGCCAGCTCACAGGGTGCTGGCGGGGAGCTGTTTTTT. Protein sequence: CASSQGAGGELFF.

V is TRBV28 and J is TRBJ2-7; D remains unclear. Between the trimmed V and J ends, which lost 4 bases and 0 bases, there was a span of 7 bases. CDR1 and CDR2 from the germline V gene are MDHEN and SYDVKM. The CDR3 sequence is 13 residues long. CDR3: CASSYPLSYEQYF. The CDR3 nucleotides read TGTGCCAGCAGTTATCCCCTCTCCTACGAGCAGTACTTC.

The chain couples TRBV30 to TRBJ1-1; possible D gene TRBD1, 6 bases. The germline V gene has CDR1 GTSNPN and CDR2 SVGIG (reference sequence). CDR3 length: 18 residues. The V end lost 5 bases, the J end lost 3 bases, and 28 bases lay between the germline ends. The CDR3 DNA is TGTGCCTGGGGGGTGGGGGCCTTGGTGGAGGGCTTGGACACTGAAGCTTTCTTT. Translation: CAWGVGALVEGLDTEAFF.

The chain links TRBV4-1 to TRBJ2-5, with 10 bases lining up with TRBD2. The germline V gene encodes CDR1 MGHRA and CDR2 YSYEKL. The CDR3 sequence is 14 residues long. V trimming: 3 bases; J trimming: 5 bases; junction bases outside the gene matches: 3. The CDR3 DNA reads as TGCGCCAGCAGCCAGGATAGCGGGAGGGAGACCCAGTACTTC. This translates into CASSQDSGRETQYF.

The chain is built from TRBV7-9 and TRBJ1-1, with TRBD1 as a possible D gene (5 bases). Per the germline V gene, CDR1 is SEHNR and CDR2 is FQNEAQ (reference sequence). V gave up 5 bases and J gave up 1 base, with 5 bases separating them. The CDR3 extends over 12 amino acids. In DNA, the CDR3 is TGTGCCAGCAGCACAGGGAACACTGAAGCTTTCTTT. This codes for CASSTGNTEAFF.

The chain recombines TRBV27 with TRBJ2-5; 7 nucleotides agree with TRBD1. The V gene end was trimmed by 5 bases and the J gene end by 1 base; junction bases not matched to a gene: 7. Per germline, CDR1 MNHEY and CDR2 SMNVEV (reference sequence). The CDR3 totals 15 residues. As DNA, the CDR3 is TGTGCCAGCAGTCCGGGACAGATACTCCAAGAGACCCAGTACTTC. It is translated as CASSPGQILQETQYF.

This clone was observed a few times. This chain links TRBV27 with TRBJ1-2; 7 positions agree with TRBD1. The CDR3 spans 13 residues. The V segment lost 5 bases and the J segment 10 bases; nucleotides outside the gene matches: 10. Germline CDR1 and CDR2: MNHEY and SMNVEV (reference sequence). CDR3 residues: CASSHRQGGDYTF. CDR3 coding DNA: TGTGCCAGCAGTCATCGACAGGGTGGGGACTACACCTTC.

The chain combines TRBV28 with TRBJ1-1; D is perhaps TRBD1 (6 bases). This CDR3 is 15 amino acids long. Germline CDR1 is MDHEN and CDR2 is SYDVKM. Trimming removed 4 bases at V and 5 bases at J, with 17 bases between. CDR3 coding DNA: TGTGCCAGCAGTTCTCCGACGGGGGCGAAAACTGAAGCTTTCTTT. Translation: CASSSPTGAKTEAFF.